This T cell receptor beta chain was sequenced in a study of T cells in Graves' hyperthyroidism and ophthalmopathy (dated by TCRdb to the late 2010s). About the full investigation: Peripheral blood samples were taken at the time of initial diagnosis, prior to any treatment. To identify distinguishing TCR V-J signatures, a discovery cohort of around 98 patients was used, comprising roughly 45 with Graves' ophthalmopathy and approximately 57 with stable Graves' hyperthyroidism. Prospective prediction of ophthalmopathy was tested in an independent validation cohort of some 19 hyperthyroidism patients and roughly 16 patients who later progressed to ophthalmopathy. For training and testing, the 95 to 100 patients in the discovery cohort were randomly divided in a 7:3 ratio. The study also compared thyroid tissue and blood T-cell repertoires from several Graves' hyperthyroidism patients. Once sampling was done, hyperthyroidism patients were given methimazole at a starting dose of 30 mg daily, whereas ophthalmopathy patients were given high-dose intravenous methylprednisolone. According to the paper, TCR Vbeta CDR3 sequencing was carried out on over 130 peripheral blood samples, which came from around 43 ophthalmopathy, about 75 hyperthyroidism and roughly 17 progressor patients. The paper as a whole reports these results and caveats: In validation, progression to ophthalmopathy was predicted by the model with more than 65% sensitivity and roughly 76% specificity, a median of 6.5 months before onset. A model built on a 13 V-J signature distinguished ophthalmopathy from stable hyperthyroidism, reaching around 90% sensitivity and around 81% specificity in cross-validation and 80%/75% in testing. Sample size was not statistically predetermined, and blinding of investigators to group allocation was not performed. Blood samples also contained most of the expanded thyroid clonotypes (frequency above 0.001), which suggests that blood repertoires may reflect thyroid immune responses.

Hyperthyroidism patients were newly diagnosed, with disease duration under 2 months, and aged 18 to 65 years. Exclusion was applied to patients with uncontrolled infections, other autoimmune diseases, pregnancy or lactation. Diagnoses relied on clinical symptoms, serum thyroxine and TRAb, thyroid ultrasound and orbital computed tomography. For progressor patients, blood was drawn at the first diagnosis of hyperthyroidism, before any ophthalmopathy symptoms had appeared. PBMCs were isolated from approximately 10 ml of fresh peripheral blood by Ficoll-Paque density gradient centrifugation. Patients classed as progressors first received a Graves' hyperthyroidism diagnosis and then went on to develop ophthalmopathy during follow-up. Total RNA was extracted using Trizol reagent, and RNA quality was assessed on an Agilent 2100 Bioanalyzer. TCR beta CDR3 regions were amplified from RNA transcripts. The TCR CDR3 was subjected to a first round of RT-PCR using the HTBI primer set and the Qiagen OneStep RT-PCR kit. Libraries were constructed in a second round of multiplex PCR, after which size selection and purification were carried out. Libraries were sequenced paired-end with 100 bp reads on an Illumina HiSeq2000. As for the authors' bioinformatics: SOAPnuke was used to process the raw data, throwing out any read that contained adapters or uncalled bases, had a mean Phred below 15, or lacked an exact constant-primer or identifier match. High-quality paired reads were merged with COPE v1.2.5, and unique nucleotide sequences were defined as clonotypes. MiTCR v1.1 was used to align the clonotypes against IMGT TRBV, TRBD and TRBJ reference segments. The analysis included only V-J combinations with a frequency above 0.0001, which together covered 99% to 99.2% of the repertoires. A TCS score was defined as the ratio of F50 (clonal expansion) to E x V (chaos), with BLOSUM62-based TCRdist applied between CDR3 peptides within each V-J. Welch's t-statistics and random forest reduced around 510 V-J features to some 14, which were used in a naive Bayes classifier (R e1071). TCRdb passed the public sequencing reads through fastp at Q25 and MiXCR, retaining productive beta sequences. CDR3 protein duplicates are merged, each entry listing the most common genes and DNA. TCRdb, rather than the study authors, made the V and J calls. A total of 300,000 to 450,000 distinct CDR3 sequences appear in this sample, around 14% of them only once. 28% of the sample is taken by the ten largest.

Reading from cysteine to phenylalanine, the CDR3 counts 15 amino acids. Just CDR3 DNA is preserved here, 45 bases in frame from base 1. In the germline V gene (reference sequence), CDR1 corresponds to DFQATT and CDR2 to SNEGSKA. Remarks on this clonotype: The specificity of this receptor is unknown. Its ends do not fully match the called genes, so a read error is possible.

The chain is assembled from TRBV20-1 and TRBJ1-2, with 8 central nucleotides matching TRBD1. Sequencing was carried out using blood. This clonotype was sampled from a woman under 30 with Graves' hyperthyroidism that later progressed to Graves' ophthalmopathy. This receptor carries the CDR3 CSASRGQVVNYGCTF. In nucleotide form, the sequence is TGCAGTGCTAGTCGGGGACAGGTGGTTAACTATGGCTGCACCTTC.